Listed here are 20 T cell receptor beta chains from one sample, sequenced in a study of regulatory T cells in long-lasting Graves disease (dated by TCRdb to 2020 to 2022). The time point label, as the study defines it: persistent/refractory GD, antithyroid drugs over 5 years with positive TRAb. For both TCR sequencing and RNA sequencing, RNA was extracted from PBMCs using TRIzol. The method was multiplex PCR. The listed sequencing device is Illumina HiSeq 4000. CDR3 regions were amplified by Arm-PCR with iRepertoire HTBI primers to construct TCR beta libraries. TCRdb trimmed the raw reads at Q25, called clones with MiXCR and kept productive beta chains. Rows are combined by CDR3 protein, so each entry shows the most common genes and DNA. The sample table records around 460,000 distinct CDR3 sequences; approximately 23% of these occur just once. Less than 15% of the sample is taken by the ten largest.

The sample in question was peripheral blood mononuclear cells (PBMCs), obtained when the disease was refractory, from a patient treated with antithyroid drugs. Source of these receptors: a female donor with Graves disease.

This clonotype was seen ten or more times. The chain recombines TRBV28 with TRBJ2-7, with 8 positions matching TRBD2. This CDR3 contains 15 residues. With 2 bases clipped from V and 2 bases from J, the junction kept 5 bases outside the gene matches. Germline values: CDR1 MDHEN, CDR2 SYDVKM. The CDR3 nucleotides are TGTGCCAGCAGTTTACCGGGACTAGAAGCCTACGAGCAGTACTTC. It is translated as CASSLPGLEAYEQYF.

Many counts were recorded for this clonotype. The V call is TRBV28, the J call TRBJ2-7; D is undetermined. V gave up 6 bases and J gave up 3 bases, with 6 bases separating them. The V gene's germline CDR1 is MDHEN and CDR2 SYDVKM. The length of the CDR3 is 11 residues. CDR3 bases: TGTGCCAGCAGAATGAGCTACGAGCAGTACTTC. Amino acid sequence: CASRMSYEQYF.

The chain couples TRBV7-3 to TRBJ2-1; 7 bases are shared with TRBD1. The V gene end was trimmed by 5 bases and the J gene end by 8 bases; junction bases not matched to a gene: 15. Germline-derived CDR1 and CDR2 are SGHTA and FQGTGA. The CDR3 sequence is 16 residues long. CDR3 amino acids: CASSLETGFMGHEQFF. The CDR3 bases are TGTGCCAGCAGCCTCGAGACAGGGTTTATGGGCCATGAGCAGTTCTTC.

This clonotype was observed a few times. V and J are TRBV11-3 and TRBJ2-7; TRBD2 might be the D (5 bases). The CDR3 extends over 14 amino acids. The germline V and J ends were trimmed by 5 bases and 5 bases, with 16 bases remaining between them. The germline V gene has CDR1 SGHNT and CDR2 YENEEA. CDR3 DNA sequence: TGTGCCAGCAGCCTCGGACTGGTTCGGGACGAGCAGTACTTC. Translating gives CASSLGLVRDEQYF.

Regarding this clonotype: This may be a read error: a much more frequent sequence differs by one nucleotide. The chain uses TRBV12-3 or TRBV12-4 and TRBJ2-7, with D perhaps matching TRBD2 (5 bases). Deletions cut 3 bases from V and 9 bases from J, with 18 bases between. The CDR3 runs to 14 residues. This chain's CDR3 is CASSLRAETGGQYF. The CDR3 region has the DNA TGTGCCAGCAGTTTGAGAGCGGAGACGGGTGGGCAGTACTTC.

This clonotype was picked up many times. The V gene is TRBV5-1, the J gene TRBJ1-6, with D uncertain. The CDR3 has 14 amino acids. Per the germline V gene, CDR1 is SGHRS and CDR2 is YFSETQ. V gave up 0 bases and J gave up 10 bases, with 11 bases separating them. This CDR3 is CASSLEGVGSPLHF. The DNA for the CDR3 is TGCGCCAGCAGCTTGGAGGGAGTTGGATCACCCCTCCACTTT.

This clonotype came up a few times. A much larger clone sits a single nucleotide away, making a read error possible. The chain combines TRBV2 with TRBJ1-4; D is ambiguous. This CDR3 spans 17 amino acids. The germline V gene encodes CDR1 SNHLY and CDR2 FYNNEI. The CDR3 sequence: CTSSEARGRTTNEKLFF. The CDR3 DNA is TGTACCAGCAGTGAAGCCCGAGGGAGGACGACTAATGAAAAACTGTTTTTT.

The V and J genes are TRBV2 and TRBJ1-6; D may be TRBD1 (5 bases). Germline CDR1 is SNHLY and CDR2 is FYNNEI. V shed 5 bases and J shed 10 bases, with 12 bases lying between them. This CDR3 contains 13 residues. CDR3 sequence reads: CASSPRTSSPLHF. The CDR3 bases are TGTGCCAGCAGTCCCCGGACAAGCTCACCCCTCCACTTT.

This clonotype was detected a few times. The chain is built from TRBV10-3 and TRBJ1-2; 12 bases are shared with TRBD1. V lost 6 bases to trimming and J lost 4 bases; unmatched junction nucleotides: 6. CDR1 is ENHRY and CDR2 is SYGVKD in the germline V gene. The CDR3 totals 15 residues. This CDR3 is CAISGTGGSGYGYTF. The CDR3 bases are TGTGCCATCAGCGGGACAGGGGGCTCAGGCTATGGCTACACCTTC.

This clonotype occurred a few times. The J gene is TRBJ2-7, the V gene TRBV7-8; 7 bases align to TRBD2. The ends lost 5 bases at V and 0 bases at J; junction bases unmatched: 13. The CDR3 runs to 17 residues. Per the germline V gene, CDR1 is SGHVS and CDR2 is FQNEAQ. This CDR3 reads CASSEPAGGFNSYEQYF. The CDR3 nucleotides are TGTGCCAGCAGCGAACCCGCCGGGGGGTTTAACTCCTACGAGCAGTACTTC.

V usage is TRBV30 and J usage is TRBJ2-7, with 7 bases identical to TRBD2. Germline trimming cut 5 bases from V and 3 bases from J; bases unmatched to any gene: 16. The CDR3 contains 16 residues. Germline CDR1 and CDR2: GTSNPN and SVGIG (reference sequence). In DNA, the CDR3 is TGTGCCTGGTCCGCCCGGGGAGGGCGGGTTGGCTACGAGCAGTACTTC. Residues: CAWSARGGRVGYEQYF. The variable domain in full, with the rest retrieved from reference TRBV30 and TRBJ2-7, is SQTIHQWPATLVQPVGSPLSLECTVEGTSNPNLYWYRQAAGRGLQLLFYSVGIGQISSEVPQNLSASRPQDRQFILSSKKLLLSDSGFYLCAWSARGGRVGYEQYFGPGTRLTVT.

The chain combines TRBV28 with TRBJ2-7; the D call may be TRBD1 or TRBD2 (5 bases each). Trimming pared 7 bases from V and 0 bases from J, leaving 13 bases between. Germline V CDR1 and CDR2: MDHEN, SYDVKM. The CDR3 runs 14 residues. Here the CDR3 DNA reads TGTGCCAGCACCCTAGGGACGGCCTCCTACGAGCAGTACTTC. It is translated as CASTLGTASYEQYF. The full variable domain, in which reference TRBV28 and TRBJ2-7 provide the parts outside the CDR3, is DVKVTQSSRYLVKRTGEKVFLECVQDMDHENMFWYRQDPGLGLRLIYFSYDVKMKEKGDIPEGYSVSREKKERFSLILESASTNQTSMYLCASTLGTASYEQYFGPGTRLTVT.

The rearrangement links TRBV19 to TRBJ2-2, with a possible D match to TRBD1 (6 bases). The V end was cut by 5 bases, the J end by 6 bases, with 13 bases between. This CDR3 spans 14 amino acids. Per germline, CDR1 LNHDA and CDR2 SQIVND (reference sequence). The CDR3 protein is CASSLPDRPGELFF. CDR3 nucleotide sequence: TGTGCCAGTAGTCTCCCGGACAGACCCGGGGAGCTGTTTTTT.

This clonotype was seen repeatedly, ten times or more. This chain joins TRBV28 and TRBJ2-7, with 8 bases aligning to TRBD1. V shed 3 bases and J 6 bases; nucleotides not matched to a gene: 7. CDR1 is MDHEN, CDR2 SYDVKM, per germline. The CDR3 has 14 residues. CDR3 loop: CASSFWQGAGEQYF. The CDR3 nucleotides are TGTGCCAGCAGTTTCTGGCAGGGGGCGGGCGAGCAGTACTTC.

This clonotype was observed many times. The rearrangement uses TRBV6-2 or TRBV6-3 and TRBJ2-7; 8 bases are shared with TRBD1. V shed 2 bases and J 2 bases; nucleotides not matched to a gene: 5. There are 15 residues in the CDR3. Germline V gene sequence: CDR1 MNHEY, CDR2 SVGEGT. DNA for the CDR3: TGTGCCAGCAGTTACGCAGGGGGCATGACCTACGAGCAGTACTTC. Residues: CASSYAGGMTYEQYF.

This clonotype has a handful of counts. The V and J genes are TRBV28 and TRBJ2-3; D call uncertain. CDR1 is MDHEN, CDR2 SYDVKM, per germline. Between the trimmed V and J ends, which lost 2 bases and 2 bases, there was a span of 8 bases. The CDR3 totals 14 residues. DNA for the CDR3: TGTGCCAGCAGTTTAGTCTCTTCCACAGATACGCAGTATTTT. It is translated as CASSLVSSTDTQYF.

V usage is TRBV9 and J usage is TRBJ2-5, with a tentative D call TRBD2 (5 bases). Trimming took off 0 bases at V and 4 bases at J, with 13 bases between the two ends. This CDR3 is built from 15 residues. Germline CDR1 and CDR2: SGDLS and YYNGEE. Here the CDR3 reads CASSVGLYGGETQYF. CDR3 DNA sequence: TGTGCCAGCAGCGTAGGGTTGTATGGAGGAGAGACCCAGTACTTC.

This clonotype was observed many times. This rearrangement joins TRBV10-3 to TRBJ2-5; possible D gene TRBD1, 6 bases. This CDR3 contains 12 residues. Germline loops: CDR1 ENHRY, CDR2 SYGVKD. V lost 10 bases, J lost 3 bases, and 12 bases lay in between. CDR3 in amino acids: CATGQSEETQYF. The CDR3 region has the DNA TGTGCCACTGGACAGTCGGAAGAGACCCAGTACTTC.

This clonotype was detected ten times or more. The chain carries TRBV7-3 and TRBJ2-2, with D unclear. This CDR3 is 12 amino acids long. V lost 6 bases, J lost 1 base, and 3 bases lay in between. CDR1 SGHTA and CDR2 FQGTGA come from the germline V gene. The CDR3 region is CASRMNTGELFF. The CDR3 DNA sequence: TGTGCCAGCAGAATGAACACCGGGGAGCTGTTTTTT.

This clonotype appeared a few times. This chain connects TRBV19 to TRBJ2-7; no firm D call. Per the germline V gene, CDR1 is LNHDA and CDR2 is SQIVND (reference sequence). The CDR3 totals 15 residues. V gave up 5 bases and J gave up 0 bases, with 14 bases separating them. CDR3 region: CASSQRLLNSYEQYF. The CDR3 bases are TGTGCCAGTAGTCAGCGACTGTTAAACTCCTACGAGCAGTACTTC.